One sample yielded the 18 T cell receptor beta chains listed below, sequenced in a study of shared clonotypes between healthy human individuals. Assay: immunoSEQ multiplex PCR; the TCRdb copy retains only in-frame clones and omits some. The sample carries 2 million to 3 million clones, roughly 93% recorded once. The sample was naive CD4+ T cells from PBMCs. The subset here: CD45RA+ positively selected. The receptors shown here come from a man between 18 and 29 years old in good health. Some clones in this sample may be carry-over from other donors' samples.

The V call is TRBV7-8, the J call TRBJ1-1; D is unclear. This CDR3 comprises 13 residues. In germline, CDR1 is SGHVS, CDR2 FQNEAQ. V was trimmed by 4 bases and J by 0 bases, leaving 6 bases between them. The CDR3 spells CASSSVVNTEAFF. For the CDR3, the DNA is TGTGCCAGCAGCTCGGTAGTGAACACTGAAGCTTTCTTT.

The chain couples TRBV7-9 to TRBJ1-2, with no clear D. Germline CDR1 and CDR2: SEHNR and FQNEAQ (reference sequence). This CDR3 comprises 13 residues. V gave up 5 bases and J gave up 8 bases, with 15 bases separating them. CDR3 DNA: TGTGCCAGCAGCCCAAACACCGTGGGCGGCTACACCTTC. Translating it yields CASSPNTVGGYTF. The entire variable domain, with the rest obtained from reference TRBV7-9 and TRBJ1-2, is as follows: DTGVSQNPRHKITKRGQNVTFRCDPISEHNRLYWYRQTLGQGPEFLTYFQNEAQLEKSRLLSDRFSAERPKGSFSTLEIQRTEQGDSAMYLCASSPNTVGGYTFGSGTRLTVV.

The rearrangement joins TRBV28 to TRBJ2-6, with a possible D match to TRBD2 (5 bases). The V gene lost 6 bases and the J gene lost 0 bases, with 12 bases spanning the gap. Per germline, CDR1 MDHEN and CDR2 SYDVKM. This CDR3 has 16 residues. The CDR3 nucleotides are TGTGCCAGCAGCTCCACGAGGGCCTCTGGGGCCAACGTCCTGACTTTC. Translating it yields CASSSTRASGANVLTF.

The V gene is TRBV7-9, the J gene TRBJ2-6; D is perhaps TRBD2 (5 bases). V lost 2 bases and J 4 bases, leaving 9 bases between the germline ends. Germline values: CDR1 SEHNR, CDR2 FQNEAQ (reference sequence). CDR3 size: 15 residues. CDR3 nucleotide sequence: TGTGCCAGCAGCTTAAGCGGTGTGGGGGCCAACGTCCTGACTTTC. This gives the protein CASSLSGVGANVLTF.

The CDR3 sequence: CSVVGRIDQETQYF. Written as DNA, the CDR3 is TGCAGCGTTGTTGGCAGGATTGATCAAGAGACCCAGTACTTC. The V call is TRBV29-1, the J call TRBJ2-5; D remains ambiguous. V was pared by 4 bases and J by 2 bases, with 14 bases between. Germline loops: CDR1 SQVTM, CDR2 ANQGSEA. This CDR3 has 14 amino acids.

Comments on this clone: The same CDR3 is also encoded by other DNA sequences in this sample. CDR3 region: CASSPLSNQPQHF. The CDR3 DNA is TGCGCCAGCAGCCCCCTTAGCAATCAGCCCCAGCATTTT. The chain has TRBV5-1 and TRBJ1-5, with D unclear. This CDR3 has 13 amino acids. The germline V gene encodes CDR1 SGHRS and CDR2 YFSETQ. Between the trimmed V and J ends, which lost 4 bases and 0 bases, there was a span of 5 bases. Looking up the rest from reference TRBV5-1 and TRBJ1-5 gives the full variable domain: KAGVTQTPRYLIKTRGQQVTLSCSPISGHRSVSWYQQTPGQGLQFLFEYFSETQRNKGNFPGRFSGRQFSNSRSEMNVSTLELGDSALYLCASSPLSNQPQHFGDGTRLSIL.

The rearrangement links TRBV4-1 to TRBJ2-1; TRBD2 might be the D (5 bases). This CDR3 comprises 14 residues. The V end lost 0 bases, the J end lost 8 bases, and 11 bases lay between the germline ends. Germline V gene data show CDR1 as MGHRA and CDR2 as YSYEKL. CDR3 in DNA: TGCGCCAGCAGCCAAGAAATAGCGAGGGATGAGCAGTTCTTC. Protein product: CASSQEIARDEQFF.

This clone turned up a few times. Other DNA sequences in the same sample also yield this CDR3. The chain links TRBV7-3 to TRBJ1-1; D not certain. The germline V and J ends were trimmed by 0 bases and 3 bases, with 5 bases remaining between them. Germline CDR1 is SGHTA and CDR2 is FQGTGA. CDR3 length: 13 amino acids. The CDR3 DNA reads TGTGCCAGCAGCTTAACGAGGGACACTGAAGCTTTCTTT. It translates to CASSLTRDTEAFF. The full variable domain, its missing parts supplied by reference TRBV7-3 and TRBJ1-1, is GAGVSQTPSNKVTEKGKYVELRCDPISGHTALYWYRQSLGQGPEFLIYFQGTGAADDSGLPNDRFFAVRPEGSVSTLKIQRTERGDSAVYLCASSLTRDTEAFFGQGTRLTVV.

The genes are TRBV4-1 and TRBJ1-2; D ambiguous. The CDR3 has 13 residues. The germline V gene encodes CDR1 MGHRA and CDR2 YSYEKL. V shed 1 base and J shed 7 bases, with 10 bases lying between them. The CDR3 loop is CASSQVYPGGYTF. The CDR3 nucleotides are TGCGCCAGCAGCCAAGTCTACCCGGGTGGCTACACCTTC.

The chain carries TRBV6-5 and TRBJ1-1; D possibly corresponds to TRBD1 (6 bases). Germline lookup yields CDR1 MNHEY and CDR2 SVGAGI. V was trimmed by 5 bases and J by 5 bases, leaving 15 bases between them. The CDR3 sequence is 14 residues long. This CDR3 reads CASSTWGRWTEAFF. The CDR3 DNA reads TGTGCCAGCAGTACCTGGGGGCGTTGGACTGAAGCTTTCTTT.

V gene TRBV5-4 combines with J gene TRBJ2-7; 7 bases are shared with TRBD1. Losses at the gene ends were 4 bases for V and 2 bases for J; bases not matched to a gene: 9. This CDR3 has 15 amino acids. Per the germline V gene, CDR1 is SGHNT and CDR2 is YYREEE (reference sequence). CDR3 protein: CASSHPGQPTYEQYF. For the CDR3, the DNA is TGTGCCAGCAGCCACCCGGGACAGCCTACCTACGAGCAGTACTTC.

The chain joins TRBV19 to TRBJ2-7; TRBD1 matches 10 bases. J gave up 6 bases and V 4 bases, and 6 bases lay outside the gene matches. This CDR3 contains 14 residues. Germline loops: CDR1 LNHDA, CDR2 SQIVND (reference sequence). The CDR3 nucleotides read TGTGCCAGTAGTAGTGGGACAGGGGTGTTCGAGCAGTACTTC. Encoded protein: CASSSGTGVFEQYF.

The chain recombines TRBV30 with TRBJ2-6, with D hard to call. Trimming left V 2 bases short and J 2 bases short, with 7 bases between. Germline CDR1 GTSNPN, CDR2 SVGIG (reference sequence). This CDR3 contains 14 residues. The CDR3: CAWSFRAGANVLTF. For the CDR3, the DNA is TGTGCCTGGAGTTTCCGCGCTGGGGCCAACGTCCTGACTTTC.

The chain has TRBV5-4 and TRBJ2-1; no definite D call. The germline V gene has CDR1 SGHNT and CDR2 YYREEE (reference sequence). Trimming took 5 bases from V and 6 from J, leaving 9 bases between them. This CDR3 is 12 amino acids long. In nucleotides, the CDR3 is TGTGCCAGCAGTCAGTCAGGCAATGAGCAGTTCTTC. Its protein is CASSQSGNEQFF.

This rearrangement joins TRBV7-9 to TRBJ2-1; 9 bases line up with TRBD2. Germline V gives CDR1 SEHNR, CDR2 FQNEAQ (reference sequence). This CDR3 contains 16 residues. Trimming removed 1 base from V and 3 bases from J; junction bases left unmatched: 4. The CDR3 here is CASSLVGTSSYNEQFF. DNA for the CDR3: TGTGCCAGCAGCTTAGTTGGGACTAGCAGCTACAATGAGCAGTTCTTC.

The V call is TRBV7-8, the J call TRBJ2-5, with D unclear. The CDR3 is 14 residues long. CDR1 and CDR2 (germline): SGHVS, FQNEAQ. Trimming left V 5 bases short and J 1 base short, with 11 bases between. The CDR3 sequence: CASSPQKGQETQYF. The CDR3 coding sequence is TGTGCCAGCAGCCCCCAGAAGGGCCAAGAGACCCAGTACTTC.

V usage is TRBV6-4 and J usage is TRBJ1-5; D remains ambiguous. CDR3 length: 19 residues. Trimming took 3 bases from V and 0 from J, leaving 21 bases between them. Germline V lookup: CDR1 MRHNA, CDR2 SNTAGT. DNA of the CDR3: TGTGCCAGCAGTGATCAGATGGGCAGAAGCCAGGATAGCAATCAGCCCCAGCATTTT. Residues: CASSDQMGRSQDSNQPQHF.

The genes are TRBV5-1 and TRBJ2-1, with 7 bases matching TRBD1. Losses at the gene ends were 4 bases for V and 0 bases for J; bases not matched to a gene: 7. This CDR3 comprises 16 residues. Germline V gives CDR1 SGHRS, CDR2 YFSETQ. Here the CDR3 reads CASSQRQGSSYNEQFF. DNA for the CDR3: TGCGCCAGCAGCCAAAGACAGGGAAGCTCCTACAATGAGCAGTTCTTC.